This T cell receptor (beta chain) stems from a study of shared clonotypes between healthy human individuals. Sequencing used immunoSEQ multiplex PCR; TCRdb keeps in-frame clones, though not all of them. The sample holds about 2 million clones, 95% seen once. Germline CDR1 and CDR2: SGHDT and YYEEEE. V was pared by 2 bases and J by 4 bases, with 15 bases between. CDR3 length: 15 residues. This TCR derives from a man younger than 30 in good health. The sequencing input was naive CD4+ T cells sorted from blood. Subset of the sample: CD45RA+ positively selected. The chain combines TRBV5-6 with TRBJ1-1; D gene uncertain. The CDR3 region is CASSFGNLASTEAFF. In DNA form, the CDR3 reads TGTGCCAGCAGCTTTGGAAACTTGGCGAGCACTGAAGCTTTCTTT.